This passage covers 19 T cell receptor delta chains from one sample sequenced in a study of gamma-delta chains in newborns, infants, children. TCRdb reprocessed the reads through CATT. Seen here are some 3,500 delta-chain clones, about 0.6% observed once, and the top ten hold more than 13%. Sequencing was done on a sample of blood. Receptor source: a child who was a newborn, infant or young child, either healthy, febrile or measles-vaccinated (not recorded which).

This clone is labeled medium-sized (0.01 to 0.1%). V gene TRDV2 combines with J gene TRDJ3, with TRDD3 matching over 10 bases. CDR1 GEAIGNYY and CDR2 EKD come from the germline V gene. The CDR3 sequence is 17 residues long. After removal of 7 bases from V and 0 bases from J, the junction contained 5 bases not matched to a gene. The CDR3 coding sequence is TGTGCCTGCTGGGGGATAGAAAGCTCCTGGGACACCCGACAGATGTTTTTC. As protein: CACWGIESSWDTRQMFF.

This clone was seen only a few times. The translation of this DNA and the TCRdb protein of a much larger clone differ at residue 7, probably owing to a read error; the protein shown here is translated from the DNA. J is TRDJ2 and V is TRDV2; no definite D call. CDR3 length: 14 residues. Trimming shortened V by 0 bases and J by 3 bases, and 7 bases separated the two germline ends. Germline CDR1 GEAIGNYY, CDR2 EKD. Here the CDR3 reads CACDTGSMTAQLFF. The CDR3 DNA follows: TGTGCCTGTGACACCGGGAGTATGACAGCACAACTCTTCTTT.

This clone was picked up a small number of times. The protein TCRdb lists belongs to a much larger clone and differs from this DNA's translation at residue 12, which points to a read error; the protein shown is made from the DNA. This chain uses TRDV2 with TRDJ3, with 10 nucleotides matching TRDD3. Germline-derived CDR1 and CDR2 are GEAIGNYY and EKD. The CDR3 covers 19 residues. V lost 0 bases, J lost 5 bases, and 9 bases stayed unmatched. In DNA, the CDR3 is TGTGCCTGTGACACCGCAGGGGGATACGCGTCCCGGGACACCCGACAGATGTTTTTC. It codes for CACDTAGGYASRDTRQMFF.

In its sample, this clone was seen a few times. The translation of this DNA and the TCRdb protein of a much larger clone differ at residue 13, probably owing to a read error; the protein shown here is translated from the DNA. The gene calls are TRDV2 and TRDJ3; 10 nucleotides agree with TRDD3. This CDR3 comprises 18 residues. Germline CDR1 and CDR2: GEAIGNYY and EKD. The CDR3 is CACDTGGGYSWDARQMFF. CDR3 DNA: TGTGCCTGTGACACCGGTGGGGGATACTCCTGGGACGCCCGACAGATGTTTTTC.

A note on this clone: The protein TCRdb lists belongs to a much larger clone and differs from this DNA's translation at residue 13, which points to a read error; the protein shown is made from the DNA. The chain has TRDV2 and TRDJ1, with 13 bases lining up with TRDD3. The CDR3 length is 14 residues. Germline loops: CDR1 GEAIGNYY, CDR2 EKD. The CDR3 nucleotides are TGTGCCTGTGACGACTGGGGGATACGCGATAAACTCACCTTT. This sequence encodes CACDDWGIRDKLTF.

As concerns this clone: TCRdb shows a much larger clone's protein in place of this DNA's translation, and the two differ at residue 7, likely through a read error; the protein shown is translated from the DNA. The chain links TRDV2 to TRDJ2; 8 bases agree with TRDD3. The germline gives CDR1 GEAIGNYY, CDR2 EKD. CDR3 length equals 17 residues. V lost 0 bases and J lost 6; bases outside the gene matches: 11. DNA for the CDR3: TGTGCCTGTGACACCGTGACTGGGGGGATATCTTCAGCACAACTCTTCTTT. It yields the protein CACDTVTGGISSAQLFF.

Notes on this clone: It differs at one base from a far larger clone, so likely a read error. Other nucleotide sequences in the sample specify the same CDR3. The chain combines TRDV2 with TRDJ3; 12 positions agree with TRDD3. The CDR3 contains 20 residues. Germline CDR1 GEAIGNYY, CDR2 EKD. This chain's CDR3 is CACDTWGIRTSSWDTRQMFF. The CDR3 coding sequence is TGCGCCTGTGACACCTGGGGGATACGAACGAGCTCCTGGGACACCCGACAGATGTTTTTC.

This clone was seen more than once but under ten times. A much larger clone sits a single nucleotide away, making a read error possible. Other DNA sequences from this sample encode an identical CDR3 as well. The rearrangement joins TRDV2 to TRDJ3; 10 nucleotides line up with TRDD3. CDR1 and CDR2 (germline): GEAIGNYY, EKD. CDR3 size: 17 residues. In DNA, the CDR3 is TGTGCCTGCGACACCGTACTGGGGGATTGGGACACCCGACAGATGTTTTTC. This codes for CACDTVLGDWDTRQMFF.

Note on this clone: TCRdb pairs this DNA with a much larger clone's protein that differs at residue 11, likely a read error; the protein shown was translated from the DNA. This rearrangement joins TRDV2 to TRDJ3; D not certain. From germline, CDR1 is GEAIGNYY and CDR2 EKD. This CDR3 comprises 18 residues. In DNA form, the CDR3 reads TGTGCCTGTGACACCGGGTACGTGAGCTCCCGGGACACCCGACAGATGTTTTTC. Amino acid sequence: CACDTGYVSSRDTRQMFF.

As regards this clone: For this DNA, TCRdb reports the protein of a much larger clone, which diverges at residue 7, most likely from a read error; the protein presented here is translated directly from the DNA. This chain joins TRDV2 and TRDJ3; weak D call: TRDD3 (5 bases). Germline V gene sequence: CDR1 GEAIGNYY, CDR2 EKD. The CDR3 extends over 18 amino acids. The CDR3 DNA reads TGTGCCTGTGACACCGGATGGGCTAGCTCCTGGGACACCCGGCAGATGTTTTTC. Translated: CACDTGWASSWDTRQMFF.

Concerning this clone: A read error likely explains why the TCRdb protein, taken from a much larger clone, differs from this DNA's translation at residue 12; the protein shown is translated from the DNA. The chain joins TRDV2 to TRDJ1; D may be TRDD3 (6 bases). Germline loops: CDR1 GEAIGNYY, CDR2 EKD. CDR3 length: 15 residues. The chain's CDR3 is CACDTGGYYTDRLIF. Written as DNA, the CDR3 is TGTGCCTGTGACACTGGGGGTTACTACACCGATAGACTCATCTTT.

On this clone itself: This DNA's translation differs at residue 9 from TCRdb's protein, which comes from a much larger clone; a read error is likely, and the protein shown is translated from the DNA. Other DNA sequences within the sample encode an identical CDR3. The chain joins TRDV2 to TRDJ2; TRDD3 is a possible D gene (5 bases). Germline loops: CDR1 GEAIGNYY, CDR2 EKD. The V gene lost 0 bases and the J gene lost 1 base, with 20 bases spanning the gap. The CDR3 runs to 19 residues. The CDR3 nucleotides read TGTGCCTGTGACACCGCGGGGACTAGGGGCTATATTTTGACAGCACAACTCTTCTTT. Translating it yields CACDTAGTRGYILTAQLFF.

This clone was seen more than once but under ten times. This is likely an artifact of a read error, given a far larger clone one base away. This specimen includes other DNA sequences encoding the same CDR3. The chain combines TRDV2 with TRDJ3, with unresolved D. With 0 bases removed from V and 0 bases from J, the gap between germline ends came to 11 bases. The CDR3 covers 18 residues. Germline CDR1 GEAIGNYY, CDR2 EKD. CDR3 protein: CACDTGYVSSWDTRQMFF. CDR3 bases: TGTGCCTGTGACACCGGGTATGTGAGCTCCTGGGACACCCGACAGATGTTTTTC.

To note about this clone: The protein held in TCRdb is that of a much larger clone and does not match this DNA's translation at residue 6, likely because of a read error; the protein shown is translated from the DNA. The chain recombines TRDV2 with TRDJ3; TRDD3 might be the D (6 bases). The CDR3 sequence is 18 residues long. CDR1 GEAIGNYY and CDR2 EKD come from the germline V gene. The ends were cut back, 3 bases at V and 0 bases at J, with 14 bases in the middle. The CDR3 DNA follows: TGTGCCTGTGACTTCAAGGGGGAACTCTCCTGGGACACCCGACAGATGTTTTTC. It codes for CACDFKGELSWDTRQMFF.

This clone was picked up a small number of times. The TCRdb protein comes from a much larger clone and disagrees with this DNA's translation at residue 12, likely due to a read error; the protein given here is derived from the DNA. The chain joins TRDV2 to TRDJ3, with 10 bases matching TRDD3. CDR3 length: 17 amino acids. Per the germline V gene, CDR1 is GEAIGNYY and CDR2 is EKD. In DNA, the CDR3 is TGTGCCTGCTGGGGGATAGAAAGCTCCTGGGACGCCCGACAGATGTTTTTC. Translating it yields CACWGIESSWDARQMFF.

This clone was recorded a few times. The protein in TCRdb stems from a much larger clone and differs at residue 9 from this DNA's translation, likely a read error; here the protein is translated from the DNA. This rearrangement joins TRDV2 to TRDJ2; 12 nucleotides match TRDD3. Germline CDR1 GEAIGNYY, CDR2 EKD. The J segment lost 4 bases and the V segment lost 4 bases, leaving 9 bases of the junction unmatched. The CDR3 covers 17 residues. The CDR3 DNA reads as TGTGCCTGTGATCGACTGGGGGATACAGAAAAGACAGCACAACTCTTCTTT. It is translated as CACDRLGDTEKTAQLFF.

A note on this clone: The protein recorded in TCRdb matches a much larger clone and deviates from this DNA's translation at residue 14, suggesting a read error; the protein here is obtained by translating the DNA. V and J are TRDV2 and TRDJ2; the match to TRDD3 covers 10 bases. The germline gives CDR1 GEAIGNYY, CDR2 EKD. This CDR3 contains 17 residues. The DNA of the CDR3 is TGTGCCTGTGACACCCTGGGGGATAGAGCTTTGACAGCAAAACTCTTCTTT. Amino acid sequence: CACDTLGDRALTAKLFF.

This clone was detected only a few times. This probably arose from a read error, given a far larger clone one base away. The sample contains more than one DNA sequence encoding this CDR3. The V and J genes are TRDV2 and TRDJ3; 12 bases are a match to TRDD3. CDR1 and CDR2 (germline): GEAIGNYY, EKD. The CDR3 totals 19 residues. The CDR3 coding sequence is TGTGCCTGCGACACTGGGGGATACAAGAGCTCCTGGGACACCCGACAGATGTTTTTC. Amino acid sequence: CACDTGGYKSSWDTRQMFF.

With regard to this clone: A far bigger clonotype differs at one base, so this is likely a read error. The same CDR3 arises from other DNA sequences in this sample as well. This chain uses TRDV2 with TRDJ3; 7 nucleotides align to TRDD3. Trimming at V came to 0 bases and at J to 2 bases, leaving 6 bases not matched to a gene. CDR1 GEAIGNYY and CDR2 EKD come from the germline V gene. CDR3 size: 18 residues. The CDR3 DNA reads TGTGCCTGTGACACCGGAGGATACGGGACCTGGGACACCCGACAGATGTTTTTC. It is translated as CACDTGGYGTWDTRQMFF.